These T cell receptor beta chains were read from a single sample in a study of blood T cell repertoires in COVID-19. Sequencing used immunoSEQ multiplex PCR; TCRdb keeps in-frame clones, though not all of them. The sample lists nearly 400,000 clones; around 92% were seen once. Sequenced sample: PBMCs or T cells enriched from blood (not recorded which). These receptors all come from a woman between 25 and 40 years old who had recovered from COVID-19. The CDR3 runs from the conserved cysteine through the conserved F or W. A D gene is named only where the DNA matches it firmly. Size is stated for part of the rows, as once, few or many counts, or as a class when the clone is expanded.

CDR3 length,V gene,clone size,J gene,D gene,CDR3 DNA,CDR3 protein
11,TRBV5-1,.,TRBJ2-5,.,TGCGCCAGTCGTACAGGCGCGACCCAGTACTTC,CASRTGATQYF
14,TRBV18,.,TRBJ2-5,.,TGTGCCAGCTCACCACCGGCCTGGAGGGAGACCCAGTACTTC,CASSPPAWRETQYF
14,TRBV5-1,.,TRBJ1-2,.,TGCGCCAGCAGCTCCGCCCGTACCGGGTATGGCTACACCTTC,CASSSARTGYGYTF
16,TRBV7-2,.,TRBJ2-2,.,TGTGCCAGCAGCCCCCCGAAGAGAGCGAACACCGGGGAGCTGTTTTTT,CASSPPKRANTGELFF
17,TRBV7-2,once,TRBJ1-1,TRBD1,TGTGCCAGCAGCCCCCGGGACAGGGGCCTCTCGAACACTGAAGCTTTCTTT,CASSPRDRGLSNTEAFF
15,TRBV2,.,TRBJ1-5,TRBD1,TGTGCCAGCAGGGACTTGGACAGGGCGAATCAGCCCCAGCATTTT,CASRDLDRANQPQHF
13,TRBV5-1,few,TRBJ2-2,.,TGCGCCAGCAGTCGAGCGCCCGATAACGACCTGTTTTTT,CASSRAPDNDLFF
16,TRBV19,.,TRBJ2-3,TRBD2,TGTGCCAGTAGGCTAGCGGGAACCGCGGGCACAGATACGCAGTATTTT,CASRLAGTAGTDTQYF
12,TRBV19,.,TRBJ2-3,.,TGTGCCAGTAGTCCGAGGACAGATACGCAGTATTTT,CASSPRTDTQYF
16,TRBV3-1/TRBV3-2,.,TRBJ2-3,.,TGTGCCAGCAGCCAAGTTGGGGCTACCTACACAGATACGCAGTATTTT,CASSQVGATYTDTQYF
16,TRBV2,.,TRBJ2-7,TRBD1,TGTGCCAGCATTTCAAAAGGAGGGACAGGGTCGGGCGAGCAGTACTTC,CASISKGGTGSGEQYF
14,TRBV19,once,TRBJ1-3,.,TGTGCCAGTAGCTCCCCGGAGGGGGGAAACACCATATATTTT,CASSSPEGGNTIYF
17,TRBV19,.,TRBJ2-1,.,TGTGCCAGTAGTCCCCGGTCAGGGGCGGGAGTTTACAATGAGCAGTTCTTC,CASSPRSGAGVYNEQFF
15,TRBV3-1/TRBV3-2,.,TRBJ2-7,TRBD1,TGTGCCAGCAGCGTGGGGACAGGGGTGACCTACGAGCAGTACTTC,CASSVGTGVTYEQYF
16,TRBV7-6,.,TRBJ1-3,TRBD1,TGTGCCAGCAGCTTAGACAAGAAGACAGGGGGAAACACCATATATTTT,CASSLDKKTGGNTIYF
12,TRBV7-9,.,TRBJ1-1,TRBD1,TGTGCCAGCAGCATACTACAGGGGGCCGCTTTCTTT,CASSILQGAAFF
15,TRBV9,.,TRBJ1-1,.,TGTGCCAGCAGCGTAGCACTCGGGCGGGAAACTGAAGCTTTCTTT,CASSVALGRETEAFF
15,TRBV9,.,TRBJ1-1,.,TGTGCCAGCAGCGTCATTCACGATCAGGACACTGAAGCTTTCTTT,CASSVIHDQDTEAFF
17,TRBV19,once,TRBJ1-5,TRBD1,TGTGCCAGTAGTCAGTACACCGGGACAGCTAGCAATCAGCCCCAGCATTTT,CASSQYTGTASNQPQHF
13,TRBV14,.,TRBJ1-2,.,TGTGCCAGCAGCCGCAGGGGAAGAGAGGGCTACACCTTC,CASSRRGREGYTF
18,TRBV28,.,TRBJ1-2,TRBD1,TGTGCCAGCAGTTTCCCGCGGACAGGGGCCTTTCGTTCCTATGGCTACACCTTC,CASSFPRTGAFRSYGYTF
15,TRBV5-1,.,TRBJ1-1,.,TGCGCCAGCAGCTTGGTTCAGGGAACCCGCACTGAAGCTTTCTTT,CASSLVQGTRTEAFF
15,TRBV10-2,.,TRBJ2-7,TRBD1,TGCGCCAGCAGTGAAGTTACAGGGGTTTCTCGAGAGCAGTACTTC,CASSEVTGVSREQYF
16,TRBV24-1,.,TRBJ2-5,TRBD1,TGTGCCACCAGTGCCTCGGGGACAGGCCTCCAAGAGACCCAGTACTTC,CATSASGTGLQETQYF
16,TRBV12-5,.,TRBJ1-1,TRBD1,TGTGCTAGTGGTTTCCCATTACAGGGGGCTCGTGCTGAAGCTTTCTTT,CASGFPLQGARAEAFF
13,TRBV28,.,TRBJ2-1,.,TGTGCCAGCAGTTTCCGCAGGAACAATGAGCAGTTCTTC,CASSFRRNNEQFF
15,TRBV9,.,TRBJ2-1,.,TGTGCCAGCAGCGCCAGCGGAGGCTCCTACAATGAGCAGTTCTTC,CASSASGGSYNEQFF
14,TRBV6-5,.,TRBJ2-7,TRBD2,TGTGCCAGCACCTTAGCGGGAGGCCACTACGAGCAGTACTTC,CASTLAGGHYEQYF
16,TRBV9,once,TRBJ2-2,TRBD2,TGTGCCAGCAGCGGTTATAGCGGGGGGAGCACCGGGGAGCTGTTTTTT,CASSGYSGGSTGELFF
14,TRBV7-2,.,TRBJ1-1,.,TGTGCCAGCAGCTTAGGGGGCTCGAACACTGAAGCTTTCTTT,CASSLGGSNTEAFF
13,TRBV5-1,.,TRBJ2-7,TRBD1,TGCGCCAGCAGCCGGGACAGTAACTACGAGCAGTACTTC,CASSRDSNYEQYF
13,TRBV5-6,once,TRBJ1-1,.,TGTGCCAGCAGCTTGTGGAGGAACACTGAAGCTTTCTTT,CASSLWRNTEAFF
13,TRBV29-1,few,TRBJ1-5,TRBD1,TGCAGCGTCCGGACAGGGGACCGGGGGCCCCAGCATTTT,CSVRTGDRGPQHF
14,TRBV19,.,TRBJ1-3,.,TGTGCCACGACACAGGACAGCTCTGGAAACACCATATATTTT,CATTQDSSGNTIYF
14,TRBV14,.,TRBJ1-6,TRBD1,TGTGCCAGCAGCGAACAGGGGCCTAATTCACCCCTCCACTTT,CASSEQGPNSPLHF
17,TRBV6-6,.,TRBJ1-6,.,TGTGCCAGCAGTCCTAATGGGGACAAGATAATTAATTCACCCCTCCACTTT,CASSPNGDKIINSPLHF
10,TRBV9,.,TRBJ1-2,.,TGTGCCAGCAGCGGCAGGGGTTACACCTTC,CASSGRGYTF
15,TRBV9,once,TRBJ2-5,.,TGTGCCAGCTCCAGCGAAAGGGGGTCAATGGAGACCCAGTACTTC,CASSSERGSMETQYF
14,TRBV5-1,.,TRBJ1-2,TRBD1,TGCGCCAGCAGCTTGCAGGGGGTCGACTATGGCTACACCTTC,CASSLQGVDYGYTF
14,TRBV21-1,once,TRBJ1-2,.,TGTGCCAGCTGTTACGGGGTAGAGTACTATGGCTACACCTTC,CASCYGVEYYGYTF
14,TRBV30,.,TRBJ1-4,.,TGTGCCTCTCGGAAACCGGGAGGGGATGAAAAACTGTTTTTT,CASRKPGGDEKLFF
16,TRBV7-3,.,TRBJ2-2,TRBD1,TGTGCCAGCAGCGACCGGGACAGGGGGCTACACGGGGAGCTGTTTTTT,CASSDRDRGLHGELFF
17,TRBV5-1,.,TRBJ2-5,TRBD2,TGCGCCAGCAGCCCGAAACGGACTAGCGGGGCCCAAGAGACCCAGTACTTC,CASSPKRTSGAQETQYF
15,TRBV18,.,TRBJ2-7,.,TGTGCCAGCTCGCCGGGACTCTCGAACAACTACGAGCAGTACTTC,CASSPGLSNNYEQYF
12,TRBV12-5,.,TRBJ2-6,.,TGTGCTAGTGGTTCCGACTTCAGCGTCCTGACTTTC,CASGSDFSVLTF
13,TRBV7-2,.,TRBJ2-7,TRBD1,TGTGCCAGCAGGAGGACAGGGGCCTACGAGCAGTACTTC,CASRRTGAYEQYF
13,TRBV9,once,TRBJ2-5,.,TGTGCCAGCAGCGTAGTCCCAAAAGAGACCCAGTACTTC,CASSVVPKETQYF
15,TRBV6-2/TRBV6-3,.,TRBJ2-4,TRBD2,TGTGCCAGCAGTTCGGGAGGGGTAGCCAAAAACATTCAGTACTTC,CASSSGGVAKNIQYF
13,TRBV5-1,once,TRBJ1-1,.,TGCGCCAGCAGATACAGGGTTGGCACTGAAGCTTTCTTT,CASRYRVGTEAFF
15,TRBV5-1,.,TRBJ1-4,.,TGCGCCAGCAGCTTGAGCGCGCGATTCGGTGAAAAACTGTTTTTT,CASSLSARFGEKLFF
12,TRBV7-9,.,TRBJ1-2,TRBD1,TGTGCCAGCAGCGTGACAGGGGGCGGCTACACCTTC,CASSVTGGGYTF
15,TRBV7-2,.,TRBJ2-5,TRBD1,TGTGCCAGCAGCCTCCGGGACAGGGCTTGGGAGACCCAGTACTTC,CASSLRDRAWETQYF